This T cell receptor (beta chain) appears in the sequencing data of a study of T cells in Graves' hyperthyroidism and ophthalmopathy. General observations from the study: It was a median around seven months before onset that the model predicted ophthalmopathy.

At least ten counts were recorded for this clonotype. What it binds is unknown. The CDR3 has 13 amino acids. V shed 6 bases and J shed 5 bases, with 14 bases lying between them. Germline CDR1 is LNHDA and CDR2 is SQIVND (reference sequence). What was amplified from RNA transcripts were TCR beta CDR3 regions. First-round RT-PCR with HTBI primers amplified the TCR CDR3 region. TCRdb redid the calling of the multiplex PCR reads with MiXCR, one entry per CDR3 protein. The sample includes about 610,000 distinct CDR3 sequences, just over 45% of them seen just once. This TCR was recovered from a woman under 30 with Graves' hyperthyroidism. The sequenced sample consisted of peripheral blood or thyroid tissue (not recorded which). The rearrangement joins TRBV19 to TRBJ2-7; D uncertain. This chain's CDR3 is CASSLAEVHEQYF. The CDR3 bases are TGTGCCAGTAGCCTGGCGGAAGTCCACGAGCAGTACTTC. The full variable domain, its missing parts supplied by reference TRBV19 and TRBJ2-7, is DGGITQSPKYLFRKEGQNVTLSCEQNLNHDAMYWYRQDPGQGLRLIYYSQIVNDFQKGDIAEGYSVSREKKESFPLTVTSAQKNPTAFYLCASSLAEVHEQYFGPGTRLTVT.